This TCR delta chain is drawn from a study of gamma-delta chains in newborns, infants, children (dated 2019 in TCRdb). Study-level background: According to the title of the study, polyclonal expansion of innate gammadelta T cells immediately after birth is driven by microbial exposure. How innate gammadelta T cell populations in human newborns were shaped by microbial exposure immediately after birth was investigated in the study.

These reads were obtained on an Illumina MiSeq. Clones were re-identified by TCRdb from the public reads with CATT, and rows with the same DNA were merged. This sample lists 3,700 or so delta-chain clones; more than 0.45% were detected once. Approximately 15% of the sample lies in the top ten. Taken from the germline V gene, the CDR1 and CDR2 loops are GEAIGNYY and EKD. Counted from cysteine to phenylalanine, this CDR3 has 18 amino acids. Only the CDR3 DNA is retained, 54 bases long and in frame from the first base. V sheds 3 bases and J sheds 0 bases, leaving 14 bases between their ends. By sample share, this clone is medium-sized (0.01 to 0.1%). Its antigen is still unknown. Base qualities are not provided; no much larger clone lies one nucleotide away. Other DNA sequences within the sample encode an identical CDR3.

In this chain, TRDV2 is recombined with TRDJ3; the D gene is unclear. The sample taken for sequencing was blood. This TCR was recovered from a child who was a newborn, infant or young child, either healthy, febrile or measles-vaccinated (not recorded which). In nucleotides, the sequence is TGTGCCTGTGACGTCCCGTGGGCCCCCTCCTGGGACACCCGACAGATGTTTTTC. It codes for CACDVPWAPSWDTRQMFF.